Below, one T cell receptor beta chain is given with its context. Germline assignment: CDR1 MNHEY and CDR2 SVGEGT. V lost 2 bases to trimming and J lost 2 bases; unmatched junction nucleotides: 5. This CDR3 is built from 17 residues. TCRdb processed the RT-PCR reads anew with MiXCR; each CDR3 protein has one entry. Of around 700,000 distinct CDR3 sequences listed, more than 13% are singletons. The sequence was collected from a female donor in good health, serving as a healthy control. The V call is TRBV6-2 or TRBV6-3, the J call TRBJ2-3, with 12 bases that match TRBD2. Specimen: memory CD4+ T cells from blood. The CDR3 coding sequence is TGTGCCAGCAGTTACGCGAGGACTAGCGGGACCACAGATACGCAGTATTTT. Its translation: CASSYARTSGTTDTQYF.